A selection of T cell receptor beta chains follows, all from one sample in a study of graft-versus-host responses after intestinal transplantation. Profiled with immunoSEQ multiplex PCR; TCRdb holds only in-frame clones, not every one. The sample records tens of thousands of clones, about 89% being singletons. Their antigens remain unidentified. Sequences were derived from unstimulated CD8+ T cells sorted from spleen or lymph node cells, sampled before intestinal transplant. The receptors were gathered from a human donor who received an intestinal transplant. Both conserved end residues are part of each CDR3. D genes are given only for firm matches. For some rows the clone size is stated as once, few or many, or as a class when expanded; others skip it.

>TRBD2|TRBJ2-1|.|16|TRBV28
CASSTPQREAYNEQFF
TGTGCCAGCAGTACCCCCCAGCGGGAGGCCTACAATGAGCAGTTCTTC
>TRBD1|TRBJ1-2|.|17|TRBV5-1
CASSLVPRTGTAYGYTF
TGCGCCAGCAGCTTGGTTCCCCGGACAGGGACGGCGTATGGCTACACCTTC
>.|TRBJ1-2|.|13|TRBV6-1
CASSEVPGYGYTF
TGTGCCAGCAGTGAAGTGCCCGGGTATGGCTACACCTTC
>TRBD2|TRBJ2-5|.|15|TRBV6-5
CASSYGRGGQETQYF
TGTGCCAGCAGTTATGGGCGGGGGGGTCAAGAGACCCAGTACTTC
>.|TRBJ2-7|.|13|TRBV27
CASSLASSYEQYF
TGTGCCAGCAGTTTAGCGTCCTCCTACGAGCAGTACTTC
>TRBD1|TRBJ2-1|.|15|TRBV9
CASSPRDREYNEQFF
TGTGCCAGCAGCCCACGGGACAGGGAATACAATGAGCAGTTCTTC
>.|TRBJ2-1|.|13|TRBV11-2
CASSLGGVGEQFF
TGTGCCAGCAGCTTAGGGGGGGTTGGTGAGCAGTTCTTC
>TRBD1|TRBJ2-3|.|14|TRBV29-1
CSAPDRASTDTQYF
TGCAGCGCCCCGGACAGGGCGAGCACAGATACGCAGTATTTT
>TRBD1|TRBJ1-3|.|15|TRBV29-1
CSVGTGGGNGNTIYF
TGCAGCGTTGGGACAGGGGGCGGGAATGGAAACACCATATATTTT
>.|TRBJ1-4|.|12|TRBV5-6
CASSLGVEKLFF
TGTGCCAGCAGCTTGGGAGTCGAAAAACTGTTTTTT
>.|TRBJ2-7|few|15|TRBV21-1
CASSPRDRGTYEQYF
TGTGCCAGCAGCCCCCGGGACAGGGGGACCTACGAGCAGTACTTC
>TRBD1|TRBJ1-1|.|17|TRBV7-9
CASSPPSGTGPYLEAFF
TGTGCCAGCAGCCCCCCCTCCGGGACAGGGCCTTACCTTGAAGCTTTCTTT
>TRBD2|TRBJ2-7|.|15|TRBV5-1
CASSLESGGAYEQYF
TGCGCCAGCAGCTTGGAGAGCGGGGGGGCCTACGAGCAGTACTTC
>.|TRBJ1-2|.|16|TRBV13
CASSLGGGSRNYGYTF
TGTGCCAGCAGCTTAGGGGGGGGATCCCGCAACTATGGCTACACCTTC
>.|TRBJ2-1|.|15|TRBV29-1
CSAYPREGGYNEQFF
TGCAGCGCCTATCCCCGGGAAGGGGGCTACAATGAGCAGTTCTTC
>TRBD2|TRBJ2-7|.|16|TRBV28
CASMVPIAGEGYEQYF
TGTGCCAGCATGGTTCCTATCGCGGGGGAAGGGTACGAGCAGTACTTC
>.|TRBJ2-1|.|15|TRBV5-1
CASSLAGRLVDEQFF
TGCGCCAGCAGCTTGGCAGGTCGGCTCGTCGATGAGCAGTTCTTC
>.|TRBJ2-7|.|14|TRBV10-3
CASGNGVAFYEQYF
TGTGCCTCGGGGAACGGGGTCGCGTTCTACGAGCAGTACTTC
>.|TRBJ2-1|.|15|TRBV19
CASSIILANYNEQFF
TGTGCCAGTAGTATCATTCTAGCGAACTACAATGAGCAGTTCTTC
>TRBD2|TRBJ2-2|.|18|TRBV28
CASTPSAPGTSDTGELFF
TGTGCCAGCACTCCTTCTGCCCCCGGGACTAGCGACACCGGGGAGCTGTTTTTT
>TRBD2|TRBJ2-5|once|15|TRBV4-1
CASSRIGGDGETQYF
TGCGCCAGCAGCCGAATCGGGGGGGATGGGGAGACCCAGTACTTC
>.|TRBJ2-7|.|16|TRBV4-2
CASSQDLERKPYEQYF
TGTGCCAGCAGCCAAGATTTAGAGCGGAAACCCTACGAGCAGTACTTC
>TRBD1|TRBJ1-1|.|14|TRBV6-1
CASSEGQGGTEAFF
TGTGCCAGCAGTGAAGGACAGGGTGGGACTGAAGCTTTCTTT
>TRBD1|TRBJ1-2|.|15|TRBV4-1
CASSLVDRANYGYTF
TGCGCCAGCAGCCTAGTGGACAGGGCTAACTATGGCTACACCTTC
>TRBD1|TRBJ1-5|.|16|TRBV19
CASSTRTGPSNQPQHF
TGTGCCAGTAGTACCCGGACAGGGCCTTCCAATCAGCCCCAGCATTTT
>TRBD1|TRBJ1-1|.|14|TRBV25-1
CASSEDRVFTEAFF
TGTGCCAGCAGTGAGGACAGGGTATTCACTGAAGCTTTCTTT
>.|TRBJ1-6|.|15|TRBV11-2
CASREQGPYNSPLHF
TGTGCCAGCAGAGAACAGGGCCCCTATAATTCACCCCTCCACTTT
>TRBD2|TRBJ2-7|.|17|TRBV5-1
CASSLHPRGSSSYEQYF
TGCGCCAGCAGCTTACATCCGCGCGGGAGTAGCTCCTACGAGCAGTACTTC
>.|TRBJ2-3|.|14|TRBV7-6
CASSFGGGTDTQYF
TGTGCCAGCAGCTTCGGGGGAGGCACAGATACGCAGTATTTT
>.|TRBJ2-1|.|13|TRBV6-4
CASSDSANNEQFF
TGTGCCAGCAGTGACTCGGCCAACAATGAGCAGTTCTTC
>TRBD1|TRBJ1-1|.|19|TRBV7-3
CASSFLPLTGGEINTEAFF
TGTGCCAGCAGCTTTTTACCGTTGACAGGGGGCGAAATTAACACTGAAGCTTTCTTT
>.|TRBJ2-1|.|14|TRBV11-2
CASSLGVQYNEQFF
TGTGCCAGCAGCTTAGGGGTACAGTACAATGAGCAGTTCTTC
>.|TRBJ1-1|.|12|TRBV28
CAIREGDTEAFF
TGTGCCATCCGTGAGGGTGACACTGAAGCTTTCTTT
>TRBD1|TRBJ1-3|.|14|TRBV6-5
CASSYRGPGNTIYF
TGTGCCAGCAGTTACAGGGGGCCTGGAAACACCATATATTTT
>TRBD1|TRBJ2-3|.|16|TRBV11-2
CASSLMAGGIADTQYF
TGTGCCAGCAGCTTAATGGCAGGGGGCATCGCAGATACGCAGTATTTT
>.|TRBJ2-6|.|16|TRBV6-5
CASSYQKQPGANVLTF
TGTGCCAGCAGTTACCAGAAACAACCTGGGGCCAATGTCCTGACTTTC
>.|TRBJ1-6|.|19|TRBV5-1
CASSLAPLQGGSDNSPLHF
TGCGCCAGCAGCTTAGCCCCATTACAGGGTGGTTCGGATAATTCACCCCTCCACTTT
>TRBD2|TRBJ2-7|.|15|TRBV19
CASSIARGEAYEQYF
TGTGCCAGTAGTATAGCTCGGGGGGAGGCCTACGAGCAGTACTTC
>.|TRBJ2-2|.|13|TRBV6-4
CASSERDTGELFF
TGTGCCAGCAGTGAGCGGGACACCGGGGAGCTGTTTTTT
>.|TRBJ2-7|.|15|TRBV5-5
CASSVRRKSSYEQYF
TGTGCCAGCAGCGTGCGCAGGAAAAGCTCCTACGAGCAGTACTTC
>.|TRBJ2-7|.|12|TRBV30
CAWSNTGYEQYF
TGTGCCTGGAGCAATACGGGATACGAGCAGTACTTC
>.|TRBJ2-3|once|13|TRBV7-9
CASSLGRPDTQYF
TGTGCCAGCAGCTTAGGCAGGCCAGATACGCAGTATTTT
>TRBD1|TRBJ2-1|.|14|TRBV30
CAWSSTGGGDEQFF
TGTGCCTGGAGTTCGACAGGGGGAGGTGATGAGCAGTTCTTC
>.|TRBJ2-7|few|11|TRBV5-3
CARSQVYEQYF
TGTGCCAGAAGCCAGGTCTACGAGCAGTACTTC
>.|TRBJ2-1|.|15|TRBV11-2
CASSLRGDSYNEQFF
TGTGCCAGCAGCTTAAGAGGGGACTCTTACAATGAGCAGTTCTTC
>.|TRBJ2-7|.|16|TRBV5-8
CASSWGAGTPAYEQYF
TGTGCCAGCAGCTGGGGAGCCGGGACACCAGCCTACGAGCAGTACTTC